The next 22 T cell receptor beta chains were all read from a single sample in a study of cytomegalovirus exposure and HLA in healthy donors. This PCR relied on a set of 60 Vbeta primers and 13 Jbeta primers. The repertoire was sequenced with immunoSEQ multiplex PCR; TCRdb's copy has only in-frame clones and lacks some. This table has roughly 250,000 clones, roughly 70% appearing once. The sequenced sample consisted of PBMCs. These receptors were obtained from a female donor in good health and CMV-seronegative.

This rearrangement joins TRBV7-8 to TRBJ2-7; the D gene is possibly TRBD2 (5 bases). CDR3 length equals 15 residues. Deletions cut 0 bases from V and 0 bases from J, with 9 bases between. CDR1 is SGHVS and CDR2 is FQNEAQ in the germline V gene. The CDR3 sequence: CASSLAQRLSYEQYF. CDR3 nucleotides: TGTGCCAGCAGCTTAGCGCAGCGGCTCTCCTACGAGCAGTACTTC.

This CDR3 reads CASSLGESHTGELFF. DNA for the CDR3: TGTGCCAGCAGTTTAGGGGAAAGCCACACCGGGGAGCTGTTTTTT. The J gene is TRBJ2-2, the V gene TRBV6-5, with D tentatively TRBD1 (5 bases). Per the germline V gene, CDR1 is MNHEY and CDR2 is SVGAGI. V lost 4 bases and J lost 3, with 12 bases in between. The CDR3 has 15 residues.

This chain uses TRBV6-1 with TRBJ1-5; TRBD1 agrees at 8 bases. This CDR3 is built from 14 residues. CDR1 MNHNS and CDR2 SASEGT come from the germline V gene. The junction had 10 bases not matched to a gene; V was cut back by 7 bases and J by 8 bases. This CDR3 is CASTGTGPGEPQHF. CDR3 in DNA: TGTGCCAGCACTGGGACAGGCCCCGGGGAGCCCCAGCATTTT.

The CDR3 here is CASSDSRQASLWNTIYF. The CDR3 DNA reads TGTGCCAGCAGTGACTCGAGACAGGCTTCTCTGTGGAACACCATATATTTT. V and J are TRBV6-4 and TRBJ1-3, with a tentative D call TRBD1 (6 bases). CDR1 and CDR2 (germline): MRHNA, SNTAGT. CDR3 size: 17 residues. With 0 bases removed from V and 7 bases from J, the gap between germline ends came to 19 bases.

V usage is TRBV5-3 and J usage is TRBJ1-5; 8 bases map to TRBD1. TRBV5-3 carries the ORF label, with uncertain function. The V segment lost 2 bases and the J segment 4 bases; nucleotides outside the gene matches: 2. The CDR3 contains 14 residues. CDR3 in DNA: TGTGCCAGAAGCTTCACAGGGGGGAATCAGCCCCAGCATTTT. Its protein product is CARSFTGGNQPQHF.

The chain has TRBV5-6 and TRBJ2-7; 11 bases map to TRBD2. After removal of 4 bases from V and 2 bases from J, the junction contained 5 bases not matched to a gene. The CDR3 runs to 15 residues. Germline CDR1 is SGHDT and CDR2 is YYEEEE. CDR3 bases: TGTGCCAGCAGCGGAATTAGCGGGAGGGCCTACGAGCAGTACTTC. Its protein is CASSGISGRAYEQYF.

J is TRBJ1-1 and V is TRBV5-1; D unresolved. Trimming shortened V by 2 bases and J by 0 bases, and 26 bases separated the two germline ends. This CDR3 has 20 amino acids. Germline lookup yields CDR1 SGHRS and CDR2 YFSETQ. CDR3 sequence reads: CASSFPAPSGKILMNTEAFF. DNA for the CDR3: TGCGCCAGCAGCTTTCCGGCCCCGTCCGGGAAAATCCTCATGAACACTGAAGCTTTCTTT.

The chain combines TRBV7-9 with TRBJ2-1, with a weak D call TRBD2 (6 bases). The V gene's germline CDR1 is SEHNR and CDR2 FQNEAQ (reference sequence). V dropped 5 bases and J dropped 3 bases, with 14 bases sitting between them. The length of the CDR3 is 15 residues. The CDR3 nucleotides are TGTGCCAGCAGCCTTCCGGGGGTCTACTACAATGAGCAGTTCTTC. Protein: CASSLPGVYYNEQFF.

The chain combines TRBV27 with TRBJ1-1, with TRBD1 identical over 10 bases. CDR1 MNHEY and CDR2 SMNVEV come from the germline V gene (reference sequence). The trim removed 4 bases at V and 4 bases at J, leaving 12 bases unmatched. This CDR3 region has 17 residues. The CDR3 reads CASSSTTGGGRPTEAFF. CDR3 coding DNA: TGTGCCAGCAGTTCAACGACAGGGGGCGGAAGGCCCACTGAAGCTTTCTTT.

This clone was seen more than once but under ten times. The J gene is TRBJ1-6, the V gene TRBV5-4; TRBD1 agrees at 7 bases. J lost 7 bases, V lost 3 bases, and 4 bases had no gene match. CDR3 length: 14 amino acids. Germline CDR1 SGHNT, CDR2 YYREEE (reference sequence). The CDR3 spells CASSSGQANSPLHF. CDR3 DNA sequence: TGTGCCAGCAGCTCTGGACAGGCGAATTCACCCCTCCACTTT.

The chain combines TRBV6-5 with TRBJ2-1; maybe TRBD1 (6 bases). Germline V CDR1 and CDR2: MNHEY, SVGAGI. The CDR3 extends over 13 amino acids. Trimming removed 7 bases at V and 6 bases at J, with 13 bases between. CDR3 residues: CASKSSGANEQFF. The CDR3 DNA reads as TGTGCCAGCAAAAGTTCAGGGGCCAATGAGCAGTTCTTC.

This chain connects TRBV7-3 to TRBJ1-1; D not resolved. Germline CDR1 SGHTA, CDR2 FQGTGA. Trimming left V 3 bases short and J 1 base short, with 18 bases between. The CDR3 runs 17 residues. CDR3 DNA: TGTGCCAGCAGCTTGAGACGACTCTCCCCCACGAACACTGAAGCTTTCTTT. Translation gives CASSLRRLSPTNTEAFF.

J is TRBJ1-5 and V is TRBV7-2; D possibly corresponds to TRBD1 (5 bases). The CDR3 totals 14 residues. Germline loops: CDR1 SGHTA, CDR2 FQGNSA. V lost 4 bases and J lost 6, with 13 bases in between. CDR3 sequence reads: CASSSGGTFQPQHF. CDR3 DNA: TGTGCCAGCAGCTCTGGAGGGACTTTTCAGCCCCAGCATTTT.

This clone appeared a single time. The identical CDR3 is also encoded by other nucleotide sequences in the sample. The rearrangement links TRBV15 to TRBJ1-5; the D is unclear. In germline, CDR1 is LNHNV, CDR2 YYDKDF (reference sequence). V was clipped by 3 bases and J by 0 bases, with 6 bases between them. The CDR3 is made up of 14 amino acids. This CDR3 is CATSRQYSNQPQHF. CDR3 in DNA: TGTGCCACCAGCAGGCAGTATAGCAATCAGCCCCAGCATTTT.

In the case of this clone: This sample includes further DNA sequences coding for the same CDR3. The CDR3 sequence: CASSVGLAGLYEQYF. The CDR3 DNA reads TGTGCCAGCAGCGTAGGCCTAGCGGGATTATACGAGCAGTACTTC. The genes are TRBV9 and TRBJ2-7, with TRBD2 matching over 9 bases. This CDR3 has 15 residues. Trimming cost V 0 bases and J 4 bases; bases outside gene matches: 5. Germline CDR1 and CDR2: SGDLS and YYNGEE. The entire variable domain, with the rest obtained from reference TRBV9 and TRBJ2-7, is as follows: DSGVTQTPKHLITATGQRVTLRCSPRSGDLSVYWYQQSLDQGLQFLIQYYNGEERAKGNILERFSAQQFPDLHSELNLSSLELGDSALYFCASSVGLAGLYEQYFGPGTRLTVT.

The chain has TRBV9 and TRBJ1-1, with unresolved D. CDR1 is SGDLS, CDR2 YYNGEE, per germline. V was pared by 3 bases and J by 0 bases, with 3 bases between. The CDR3 covers 12 residues. This CDR3 is CASSAVNTEAFF. The CDR3 coding sequence is TGTGCCAGCAGCGCGGTGAACACTGAAGCTTTCTTT.

This clone has only a few counts. The CDR3: CASKVTSGQETQYF. In DNA, the CDR3 is TGTGCCAGTAAGGTAACTAGCGGCCAAGAGACCCAGTACTTC. The rearrangement joins TRBV19 to TRBJ2-5; 8 bases are a match to TRBD2. Trimming cost V 7 bases and J 1 base; bases outside gene matches: 5. This CDR3 contains 14 residues. The germline gives CDR1 LNHDA, CDR2 SQIVND (reference sequence).

The chain combines TRBV10-3 with TRBJ1-2; 11 nucleotides agree with TRBD1. V was clipped by 4 bases and J by 5 bases; unmatched bases: 6. This CDR3 has 15 amino acids. From germline, CDR1 is ENHRY and CDR2 SYGVKD. The CDR3 here is CAISGWTGGGYGYTF. CDR3 DNA sequence: TGTGCCATCAGTGGCTGGACAGGGGGCGGGTATGGCTACACCTTC.

This clone appeared a few times. The rearrangement links TRBV29-1 to TRBJ2-7; TRBD2 agrees at 9 bases. Germline assignment: CDR1 SQVTM and CDR2 ANQGSEA. The CDR3 runs to 14 residues. The V and J ends lost 4 bases and 4 bases, in that order; junction bases with no gene match: 8. The CDR3 DNA sequence: TGCAGCGTTGTTATGGGACTAGCCCGATACGAGCAGTACTTC. Amino acids: CSVVMGLARYEQYF.

Only a few counts were recorded for this clone. J is TRBJ2-5 and V is TRBV11-2; D unclear. CDR1 SGHAT and CDR2 FQNNGV come from the germline V gene. With 7 bases removed from V and 6 bases from J, the gap between germline ends came to 15 bases. The CDR3 runs 13 residues. This chain's CDR3 is CASTPRVAQTQYF. The CDR3 coding sequence is TGTGCCAGCACCCCTCGTGTGGCCCAGACCCAGTACTTC.

This clone turned up a few times. The V gene is TRBV5-4, the J gene TRBJ2-1, with D perhaps TRBD2 (6 bases). Germline V CDR1 and CDR2: SGHNT, YYREEE (reference sequence). V was shortened by 4 bases and J by 0 bases, with 17 bases between the two germline ends. This CDR3 has 17 residues. This chain's CDR3 is CASSRGIRSSSYNEQFF. CDR3 bases: TGTGCCAGCAGCCGCGGGATCCGCTCGAGCTCCTACAATGAGCAGTTCTTC.

This clone was observed a handful of times. V usage is TRBV29-1 and J usage is TRBJ2-5; D ambiguous. V lost 6 bases and J 5 bases, leaving 13 bases between the germline ends. The CDR3 extends over 12 amino acids. Germline V gives CDR1 SQVTM, CDR2 ANQGSEA. The CDR3 reads CSVDSQWETQYF. For the CDR3, the DNA is TGCAGCGTAGACTCGCAGTGGGAGACCCAGTACTTC.